Below, one T cell receptor (beta chain) is given with its context. This CDR3 region has 16 residues. V lost 0 bases to trimming and J lost 4 bases, with 12 bases between them. CDR1 and CDR2 from the germline V gene are SGHAT and FQNNGV. The data derive from a study of blood T cell repertoires in COVID-19. Study background: Some COVID-19 samples were acute and others convalescent; all came from the United States, Italy and Spain.

Clinical histories supplied by participants themselves formed the basis of cohort assignment. Some clones are missing from TCRdb's copy, which holds only in-frame ones; the method was immunoSEQ multiplex PCR. The sample holds fewer than 350,000 clones, roughly 90% seen once. The clonotype was recovered from a man between 35 and 55 years old who had been exposed to COVID-19. This rearrangement joins TRBV11-2 to TRBJ1-4; D possibly corresponds to TRBD1 (6 bases). The sequencing sample was made of PBMCs or T cells enriched from blood (not recorded which). CDR3: CASSLDPGAFNEKLFF. In nucleotides, the CDR3 is TGTGCCAGCAGCTTAGATCCAGGGGCGTTTAATGAAAAACTGTTTTTT. Supplemented by reference TRBV11-2 and TRBJ1-4, the full variable domain reads EAGVAQSPRYKIIEKRQSVAFWCNPISGHATLYWYQQILGQGPKLLIQFQNNGVVDDSQLPKDRFSAERLKGVDSTLKIQPAKLEDSAVYLCASSLDPGAFNEKLFFGSGTQLSVL.